The TCR beta chain under discussion was sequenced for a study of T cells after posttransplantation cyclophosphamide. TCRdb's copy holds only in-frame clones and misses some; the assay was immunoSEQ multiplex PCR. This sample carries about 24,000 clones, none of them present only once. Study results and limitations: Recipient CMV seropositivity and CMV reactivation strongly tracked TRB clonality.

This clone was seen ten or more times. The antigen is unknown. CDR1 is GTSNPN and CDR2 is SVGIG in the germline V gene (reference sequence). Losses at the gene ends were 3 bases for V and 3 bases for J; bases not matched to a gene: 8. This CDR3 spans 15 amino acids. Sequenced input: PBMCs. This receptor was identified in a woman aged 60-70 years in good health, CMV-negative, and a related stem cell transplant donor. This chain links TRBV30 with TRBJ2-4; 7 bases fit TRBD1. CDR3 DNA sequence: TGTGCCTGGAGCGAAGGGGGCGCGGGCAAAAACATTCAGTACTTC. As protein: CAWSEGGAGKNIQYF.